The 23 T cell receptor beta chains listed next were all sequenced from one sample in a study of cytomegalovirus exposure and HLA in healthy donors. Primers: 60 Vbeta forward and 13 Jbeta reverse. Profiled with immunoSEQ multiplex PCR; TCRdb holds only in-frame clones, not every one. The repertoire holds around 140,000 clones, with around 78% as singletons. Sequencing was carried out using PBMCs. The receptor source for this set is a woman under 30 in good health and CMV-seronegative.

This clone was seen a few times. V gene TRBV7-2 combines with J gene TRBJ2-1, with D hard to call. The V gene lost 5 bases and the J gene lost 2 bases, with 4 bases spanning the gap. The length of the CDR3 is 12 residues. Germline V gene data show CDR1 as SGHTA and CDR2 as FQGNSA. The CDR3 DNA reads as TGTGCCAGCAGCCCCACCTACAATGAGCAGTTCTTC. Its protein is CASSPTYNEQFF.

The chain is built from TRBV25-1 and TRBJ1-4, with 7 bases aligning to TRBD1. V was pared by 7 bases and J by 4 bases, with 3 bases of the junction left unmatched. This CDR3 has 13 amino acids. Germline values: CDR1 MGHDK, CDR2 SYGVNS. The CDR3: CASTRGFNEKLFF. CDR3 nucleotides: TGTGCCAGCACCAGGGGGTTTAATGAAAAACTGTTTTTT.

In this sample, this clone turned up a few times. The V and J genes are TRBV4-3 and TRBJ1-5; a possible D gene is TRBD1 (6 bases). V lost 0 bases to trimming and J lost 5 bases, with 17 bases between them. Germline CDR1 is LGHNA and CDR2 is YSLEER. CDR3 length equals 17 residues. CDR3 bases: TGCGCCAGCAGCCAAGACGCTCGGACCAGGGGTGATCAGCCCCAGCATTTT. This encodes CASSQDARTRGDQPQHF.

CDR3 DNA sequence: TGCGCCAGCAGCCAGTTGCCCTTCCCGTATACACCCAAAAACATTCAGTACTTC. Its translation is CASSQLPFPYTPKNIQYF. V is TRBV4-1 and J is TRBJ2-4; D gene ambiguous. The CDR3 covers 18 residues. Between the trimmed V and J ends, which lost 3 bases and 2 bases, there was a span of 20 bases. CDR1 is MGHRA and CDR2 is YSYEKL in the germline V gene.

The V call is TRBV27, the J call TRBJ2-5; maybe TRBD1 (6 bases). Germline CDR1 MNHEY, CDR2 SMNVEV (reference sequence). V was pared by 5 bases and J by 1 base, with 11 bases between. The CDR3 runs 14 residues. In DNA form, the CDR3 reads TGTGCCAGCAGTGAAACAGGGTTCCAAGAGACCCAGTACTTC. Translated, it gives CASSETGFQETQYF.

This chain uses TRBV7-2 with TRBJ1-1; D uncertain. Deletions cut 0 bases from V and 3 bases from J, with 2 bases between. The CDR3 covers 12 residues. Germline V CDR1 and CDR2: SGHTA, FQGNSA. CDR3: CASSLAYTEAFF. In nucleotides, the CDR3 is TGTGCCAGCAGCTTAGCCTACACTGAAGCTTTCTTT.

This clone was recorded a few times. This chain joins TRBV9 and TRBJ1-2; D ambiguous. V lost 4 bases and J 5 bases, leaving 18 bases between the germline ends. The CDR3 extends over 15 amino acids. Germline V gene data show CDR1 as SGDLS and CDR2 as YYNGEE. CDR3 amino acids: CASSPARGYVYGYTF. The CDR3 region has the DNA TGTGCCAGCAGCCCAGCGAGAGGTTACGTTTATGGCTACACCTTC.

This clone has more than one count but fewer than ten. The V call is TRBV7-6, the J call TRBJ2-1; D may be TRBD2 (6 bases). Trimming removed 1 base at V and 9 bases at J, with 16 bases between. CDR1 and CDR2 from the germline V gene are SGHVS and FNYEAQ. This CDR3 region has 15 residues. The DNA of the CDR3 is TGTGCCAGCAGCTTAGTGGCCGCAGGGAGGCGTGAGCAGTTCTTC. This gives the protein CASSLVAAGRREQFF. Supplemented by reference TRBV7-6 and TRBJ2-1, the full variable domain reads GAGVSQSPRYKVTKRGQDVALRCDPISGHVSLYWYRQALGQGPEFLTYFNYEAQQDKSGLPNDRFSAERPEGSISTLTIQRTEQRDSAMYRCASSLVAAGRREQFFGPGTRLTVL.

This clone was seen just once. The chain recombines TRBV6-6 with TRBJ1-2; possibly TRBD1 for D (5 bases). V was cut by 5 bases and J by 7 bases, with 20 bases left in between. The germline V gene encodes CDR1 MNHNY and CDR2 SVGAGI (reference sequence). The CDR3 consists of 15 residues. CDR3 sequence (DNA): TGTGCCAGCAGTGAGGGGACGGGGGGAGGCGGTGGCTACACCTTC. Its translation: CASSEGTGGGGGYTF.

This clone was counted between two and nine times. This chain joins TRBV6-5 and TRBJ2-7; D is undetermined. Germline V gene lookup returns CDR1 MNHEY and CDR2 SVGAGI. The CDR3 contains 13 residues. The V end was cut by 2 bases, the J end by 2 bases, with 7 bases between. As DNA, the CDR3 is TGTGCCAGCAGTTACCTGCGAACCTACGAGCAGTACTTC. Protein product: CASSYLRTYEQYF.

The gene calls are TRBV18 and TRBJ1-4; D call uncertain. The CDR3 covers 14 residues. V lost 5 bases and J 0 bases, leaving 7 bases between the germline ends. Germline CDR1 is KGHSH and CDR2 is LQKENI. The CDR3 loop reads CASSEQATNEKLFF. For the CDR3, the DNA is TGTGCCAGCTCAGAACAAGCAACTAATGAAAAACTGTTTTTT.

In this sample, this clone turned up once. The chain joins TRBV29-1 to TRBJ2-1; 13 bases line up with TRBD2. V dropped 5 bases and J dropped 7; count of bases not matched to a gene: 17. Germline lookup yields CDR1 SQVTM and CDR2 ANQGSEA. This CDR3 comprises 18 residues. The CDR3 reads CSVFGIPGLAGTQNEQFF. DNA of the CDR3: TGCAGCGTTTTCGGCATCCCGGGACTAGCGGGAACCCAAAATGAGCAGTTCTTC.

This chain links TRBV6-5 with TRBJ1-1; 7 nucleotides agree with TRBD1. The CDR3 is 14 residues long. Germline values: CDR1 MNHEY, CDR2 SVGAGI. V shed 5 bases and J 0 bases; nucleotides not matched to a gene: 3. The CDR3 sequence: CASSRDSMNTEAFF. CDR3 nucleotides: TGTGCCAGCAGTAGGGACAGCATGAACACTGAAGCTTTCTTT.

On this clone itself: The sample holds other DNA sequences that translate to the same CDR3. The gene calls are TRBV4-1 and TRBJ2-3; 13 nucleotides align to TRBD2. Germline V CDR1 and CDR2: MGHRA, YSYEKL. This CDR3 has 20 residues. Losses at the gene ends were 0 bases for V and 0 bases for J; bases not matched to a gene: 9. The CDR3 spells CASSQETSGGPSTSTDTQYF. CDR3 DNA: TGCGCCAGCAGCCAAGAGACTAGCGGGGGGCCATCCACTAGCACAGATACGCAGTATTTT.

There are a few counts of this clone. This chain links TRBV7-2 with TRBJ1-6; 7 positions agree with TRBD1. After removal of 5 bases from V and 6 bases from J, the junction contained 1 base not matched to a gene. The CDR3 length is 13 residues. In germline, CDR1 is SGHTA, CDR2 FQGNSA. The CDR3 protein is CASSPGGNSPLHF. CDR3 nucleotides: TGTGCCAGCAGCCCAGGGGGTAATTCACCCCTCCACTTT.

The gene calls are TRBV6-6 and TRBJ2-1; TRBD2 agrees at 11 bases. Trimming cost V 6 bases and J 14 bases; bases outside gene matches: 6. Germline CDR1 MNHNY, CDR2 SVGAGI (reference sequence). This CDR3 spans 12 amino acids. The CDR3 reads CASRLAGGPEFF. CDR3 coding DNA: TGTGCCAGCAGATTAGCGGGAGGGCCAGAGTTCTTC.

V is TRBV5-5 and J is TRBJ1-2; TRBD1 agrees at 11 bases. Trimming removed 4 bases from V and 7 bases from J; junction bases left unmatched: 6. The V gene's germline CDR1 is SGHKS and CDR2 YYEKEE (reference sequence). This CDR3 is built from 14 residues. CDR3 amino acids: CASSRTGGERGYTF. In nucleotides, the CDR3 is TGTGCCAGCAGCCGGACAGGGGGCGAACGTGGCTACACCTTC.

In regard to this clone: The junction and the germline gene differ at one end; a read error may be behind it. The chain carries TRBV6-5 and TRBJ2-1; tentative D call: TRBD1 (5 bases). The CDR3 spans 15 residues. Germline assignment: CDR1 MNHEY and CDR2 SVGAGI. The CDR3 coding sequence is TGTGCCAGCAGTCCCGGACACCCGTCCTACAATGAGCAGCTCTTC. Amino acid sequence: CASSPGHPSYNEQLF.

V is TRBV5-8 and J is TRBJ2-3; a possible D gene is TRBD2 (5 bases). The ends were cut back, 4 bases at V and 6 bases at J, with 15 bases in the middle. Germline values: CDR1 SGHTS, CDR2 YDEGEE. This CDR3 has 14 amino acids. Here the CDR3 DNA reads TGTGCCAGCAGCCTCTCCCGGGAAGGGGATACGCAGTATTTT. Protein product: CASSLSREGDTQYF.

The chain links TRBV7-8 to TRBJ1-2; 9 bases fit TRBD1. Per the germline V gene, CDR1 is SGHVS and CDR2 is FQNEAQ. With V trimmed by 5 bases and J by 6 bases, 10 bases remained unmatched. The CDR3 runs to 15 residues. CDR3 sequence (DNA): TGTGCCAGCAGCCAGGACAGGGGTACCCCTGATGGCTACACCTTC. Encoded protein: CASSQDRGTPDGYTF.

The chain combines TRBV28 with TRBJ1-1, with a possible D match to TRBD1 (5 bases). The CDR3 covers 15 residues. Per the germline V gene, CDR1 is MDHEN and CDR2 is SYDVKM. V lost 6 bases to trimming and J lost 2 bases, with 16 bases between them. CDR3: CASRDQTELNTEAFF. CDR3 in DNA: TGTGCCAGCAGAGACCAGACAGAACTAAACACTGAAGCTTTCTTT.

This clone was seen a few times. The chain employs TRBV2 and TRBJ1-5; no firm D call. CDR1 is SNHLY and CDR2 is FYNNEI in the germline V gene. CDR3 size: 14 residues. V gave up 2 bases and J gave up 0 bases, with 5 bases separating them. CDR3 sequence (DNA): TGTGCCAGCAGTGAACAGAATAGCAATCAGCCCCAGCATTTT. Protein product: CASSEQNSNQPQHF.

The chain links TRBV4-3 to TRBJ1-6, with TRBD1 as a possible D gene (5 bases). Germline V gives CDR1 LGHNA, CDR2 YSLEER. The V gene lost 3 bases and the J gene lost 4 bases, with 10 bases spanning the gap. There are 15 residues in the CDR3. The CDR3 sequence: CASSQTGGYNSPLHF. DNA of the CDR3: TGCGCCAGCAGCCAGACCGGGGGTTATAATTCACCCCTCCACTTT.